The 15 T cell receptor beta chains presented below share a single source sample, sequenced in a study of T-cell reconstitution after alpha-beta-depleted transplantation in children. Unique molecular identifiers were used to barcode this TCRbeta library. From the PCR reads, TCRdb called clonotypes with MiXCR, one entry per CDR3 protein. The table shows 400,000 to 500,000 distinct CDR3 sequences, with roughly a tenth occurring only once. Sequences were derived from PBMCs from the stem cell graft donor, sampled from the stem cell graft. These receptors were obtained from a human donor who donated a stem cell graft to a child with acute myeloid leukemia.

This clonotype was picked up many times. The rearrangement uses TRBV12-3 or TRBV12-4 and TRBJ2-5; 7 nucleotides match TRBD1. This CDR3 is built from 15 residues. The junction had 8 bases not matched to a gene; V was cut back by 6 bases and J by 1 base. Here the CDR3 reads CASRRTGPRQETQYF. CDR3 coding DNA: TGTGCCAGCAGAAGGACAGGACCGCGCCAAGAGACCCAGTACTTC.

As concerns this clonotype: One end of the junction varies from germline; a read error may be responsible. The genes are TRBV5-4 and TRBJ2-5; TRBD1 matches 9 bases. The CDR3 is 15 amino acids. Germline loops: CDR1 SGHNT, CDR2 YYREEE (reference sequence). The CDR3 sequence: CAISLDRGRQETQYF. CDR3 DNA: TGTGCCATCAGCTTGGACAGGGGTAGACAAGAGACCCAGTACTTC.

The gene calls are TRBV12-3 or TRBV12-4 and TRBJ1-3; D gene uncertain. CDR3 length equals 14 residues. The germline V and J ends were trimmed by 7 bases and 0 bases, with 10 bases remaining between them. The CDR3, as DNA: TGTGCCAGCACCTCCTCAGGCTCTGGAAACACCATATATTTT. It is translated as CASTSSGSGNTIYF.

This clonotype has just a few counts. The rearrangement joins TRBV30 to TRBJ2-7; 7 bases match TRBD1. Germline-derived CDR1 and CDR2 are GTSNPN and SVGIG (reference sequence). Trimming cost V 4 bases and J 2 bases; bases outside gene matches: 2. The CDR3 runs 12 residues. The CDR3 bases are TGTGCCTGGACAGGGGGTCCCTACGAGCAGTACTTC. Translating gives CAWTGGPYEQYF.

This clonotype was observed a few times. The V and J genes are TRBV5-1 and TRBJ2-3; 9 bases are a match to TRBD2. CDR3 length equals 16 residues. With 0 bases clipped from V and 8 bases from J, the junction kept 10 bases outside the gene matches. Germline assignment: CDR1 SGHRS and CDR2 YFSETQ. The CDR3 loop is CASSLGGSGGPTTQYF. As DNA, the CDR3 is TGCGCCAGCAGCTTGGGCGGTAGCGGGGGCCCTACTACGCAGTATTTT.

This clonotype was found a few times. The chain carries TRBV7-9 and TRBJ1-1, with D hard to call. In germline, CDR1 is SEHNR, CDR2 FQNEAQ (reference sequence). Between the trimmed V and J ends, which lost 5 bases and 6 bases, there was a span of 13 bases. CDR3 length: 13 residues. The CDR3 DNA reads TGTGCCAGCAGCCCGGGCGGGCGCGCTGAAGCTTTCTTT. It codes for CASSPGGRAEAFF.

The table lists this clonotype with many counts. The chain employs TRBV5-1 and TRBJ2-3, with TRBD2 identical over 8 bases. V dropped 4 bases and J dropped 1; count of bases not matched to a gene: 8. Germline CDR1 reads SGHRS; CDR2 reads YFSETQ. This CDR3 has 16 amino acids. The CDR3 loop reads CASSKGLAGGTDTQYF. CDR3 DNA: TGCGCCAGCAGCAAAGGACTAGCCGGGGGCACAGATACGCAGTATTTT.

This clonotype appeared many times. This CDR3 is CASSRQIHNQPQHF. CDR3 coding DNA: TGTGCCAGCAGCAGGCAGATCCACAATCAGCCCCAGCATTTT. This chain uses TRBV3-1 with TRBJ1-5, with D uncertain. Trimming took 5 bases from V and 3 from J, leaving 11 bases between them. Germline assignment: CDR1 LGHDT and CDR2 YNNKEL (reference sequence). This CDR3 region has 14 residues.

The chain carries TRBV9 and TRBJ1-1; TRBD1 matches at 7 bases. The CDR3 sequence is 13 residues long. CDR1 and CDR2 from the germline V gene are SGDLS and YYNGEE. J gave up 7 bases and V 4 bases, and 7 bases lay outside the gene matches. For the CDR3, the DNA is TGTGCCAGCAGCACGACAGGGTGGATTGAAGCTTTCTTT. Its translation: CASSTTGWIEAFF.

CDR3 residues: CASRPGSYGYTF. CDR3 DNA: TGTGCCAGCAGACCAGGATCCTATGGCTACACCTTC. This chain joins TRBV6-1 and TRBJ1-2, with no clear D. V was clipped by 6 bases and J by 4 bases, with 9 bases between them. Germline V gene data show CDR1 as MNHNS and CDR2 as SASEGT. The CDR3 extends over 12 amino acids.

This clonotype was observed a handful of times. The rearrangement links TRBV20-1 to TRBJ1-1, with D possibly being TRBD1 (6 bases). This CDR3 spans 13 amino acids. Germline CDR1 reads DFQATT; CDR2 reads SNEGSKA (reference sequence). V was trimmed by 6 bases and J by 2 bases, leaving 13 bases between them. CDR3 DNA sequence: TGCAGTGCCCCCGGGACAACTAACACTGAAGCTTTCTTT. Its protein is CSAPGTTNTEAFF.

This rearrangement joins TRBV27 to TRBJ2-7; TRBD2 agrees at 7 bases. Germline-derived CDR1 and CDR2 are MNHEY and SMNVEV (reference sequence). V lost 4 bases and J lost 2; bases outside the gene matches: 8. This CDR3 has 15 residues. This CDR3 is CASSWIAGHTYEQYF. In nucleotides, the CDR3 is TGTGCCAGCAGTTGGATAGCGGGCCACACCTACGAGCAGTACTTC.

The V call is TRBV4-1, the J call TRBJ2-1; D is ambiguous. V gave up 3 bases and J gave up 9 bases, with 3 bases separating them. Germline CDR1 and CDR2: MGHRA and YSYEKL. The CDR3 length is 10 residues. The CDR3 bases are TGCGCCAGCAGCCATGGTGAGCAGTTCTTC. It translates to CASSHGEQFF.

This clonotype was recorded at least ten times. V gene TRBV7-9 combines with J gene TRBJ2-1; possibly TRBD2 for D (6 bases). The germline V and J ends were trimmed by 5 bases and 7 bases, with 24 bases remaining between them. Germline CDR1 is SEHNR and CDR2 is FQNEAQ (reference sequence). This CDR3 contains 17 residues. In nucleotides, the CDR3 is TGTGCCAGCAGCCGAGGAGGGGCCCTCATTGGGGGGAATGAGCAGTTCTTC. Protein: CASSRGGALIGGNEQFF.

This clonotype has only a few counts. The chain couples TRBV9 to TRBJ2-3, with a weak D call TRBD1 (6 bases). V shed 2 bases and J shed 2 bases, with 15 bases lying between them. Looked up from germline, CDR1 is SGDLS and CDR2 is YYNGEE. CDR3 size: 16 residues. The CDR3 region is CASSVREGENTDTQYF. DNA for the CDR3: TGTGCCAGCAGCGTTCGCGAGGGGGAGAACACAGATACGCAGTATTTT.